These 30 T cell receptor beta chains were all obtained from the same sample, sequenced in a study of T cells expressing NK-cell markers (dated by TCRdb to the early 2020s). Library preparation was by 5' RACE. The instrument was an Illumina HiSeq 2000. The reads underwent TCRdb reprocessing, giving one record for each CDR3 protein sequence and no DNA. The data table for this sample lists 200,000 to 300,000 distinct CDR3 sequences. 4% to 5% of the sample is in the top ten clones. Sequencing used blood T cells: a sorted CD56 or NKG2C T cell subset, CD4+ or CD8+ T cells, or bulk PBMC T cells (not recorded which). These receptors were collected from a woman aged 18 to 75 in good health.

The chain couples TRBV12-3 or TRBV12-4 to TRBJ2-5. This CDR3 region has 13 residues. The CDR3 reads CASSLWVEETQYF.

The chain recombines TRBV3-1 with TRBJ1-2. Germline CDR1 LGHDT, CDR2 YNNKEL (reference sequence). The CDR3 spans 12 residues. CDR3 sequence reads: CASSLNSNGYTF.

The chain is built from TRBV29-1 and TRBJ2-7. CDR1 SQVTM and CDR2 ANQGSEA come from the germline V gene. The CDR3 runs 13 residues. CDR3 sequence reads: CSVVTDSSYEQYF.

This rearrangement joins TRBV20-1 to TRBJ1-4; TCRdb's D gene call, TRBD1, goes unchecked for lack of DNA. The CDR3 totals 16 residues. Germline CDR1 is DFQATT and CDR2 is SNEGSKA (reference sequence). Here the CDR3 reads CSARDLGAGASEKLFF.

The chain combines TRBV24-1 with TRBJ2-4. The CDR3 runs to 15 residues. Germline CDR1 reads KGHDR; CDR2 reads SFDVKD. CDR3 in amino acids: CATSSASVGKNIQYF.

The gene calls are TRBV4-3 and TRBJ1-2; TCRdb's D call of TRBD1 is untestable without DNA. Germline V gives CDR1 LGHNA, CDR2 YSLEER. The CDR3 has 16 residues. This CDR3 is CASSQDRSGWVYGYTF.

The chain has TRBV6-5 and TRBJ1-4; checking the TCRdb D call of TRBD1 is not possible without DNA. The CDR3 loop spans 14 amino acids. The germline V gene encodes CDR1 MNHEY and CDR2 SVGAGI. Here the CDR3 reads CASSYYRVGEKLFF.

The genes are TRBV12-3 or TRBV12-4 and TRBJ2-2; with no DNA, the TCRdb D assignment of TRBD1 cannot be verified. The CDR3 totals 14 residues. The CDR3 reads CASSHTSGGRELFF.

The gene calls are TRBV5-8 and TRBJ1-5; the TCRdb D gene call, TRBD1, has no DNA to confirm it. The germline V gene has CDR1 SGHTS and CDR2 YDEGEE. The CDR3 is made up of 16 amino acids. CDR3 amino acids: CASSATGEGGNQPQHF.

The V call is TRBV12-3 or TRBV12-4, the J call TRBJ2-1; the D gene TCRdb calls, TRBD2, cannot be checked with no DNA. The CDR3 is made up of 18 amino acids. The CDR3 is CASSFAGLVSSSYNEQFF.

V is TRBV19 and J is TRBJ2-3; no DNA is available, so the TRBD1 call from TCRdb remains unchecked. Germline CDR1 and CDR2: LNHDA and SQIVND (reference sequence). The CDR3 is 13 residues long. The CDR3 sequence: CASRYRGTDTQYF.

The gene calls are TRBV7-2 and TRBJ1-1. The CDR3 loop spans 12 amino acids. CDR1 is SGHTA, CDR2 FQGNSA, per germline. CDR3 sequence: CASSPRHGEAFF.

The rearrangement uses TRBV20-1 and TRBJ2-3. The germline gives CDR1 DFQATT, CDR2 SNEGSKA (reference sequence). The CDR3 loop spans 12 amino acids. CDR3 amino acids: CSARGSTYTQYF.

The chain is built from TRBV20-1 and TRBJ1-6; TCRdb indicates TRBD1, and absent DNA this call remains unverified. The germline V gene has CDR1 DFQATT and CDR2 SNEGSKA (reference sequence). The CDR3 sequence is 17 residues long. The CDR3 is CSAIVGQGRFSDSPLHF.

The chain combines TRBV9 with TRBJ1-1; TCRdb indicates TRBD1, and absent DNA this call remains unverified. CDR1 and CDR2 (germline): SGDLS, YYNGEE. The CDR3 loop spans 15 amino acids. CDR3 residues: CASSVVPGGETEAFF.

The rearrangement uses TRBV28 and TRBJ2-1; checking the TCRdb D call of TRBD2 is not possible without DNA. Germline V lookup: CDR1 MDHEN, CDR2 SYDVKM. The CDR3 is made up of 18 amino acids. CDR3 region: CASSLSPKRGLRGNEQFF.

The chain is built from TRBV10-1 and TRBJ1-5. Germline CDR1 reads WNHNN; CDR2 reads SYGVQD (reference sequence). This CDR3 contains 12 residues. CDR3: CASSSNQKPQHF.

The chain has TRBV20-1 and TRBJ2-1. The CDR3 covers 13 residues. CDR1 is DFQATT, CDR2 SNEGSKA, per germline (reference sequence). The CDR3 is CSAILASYNEQFF.

J is TRBJ1-1 and V is TRBV6-5; TCRdb returns TRBD1, unconfirmable since there is no DNA. Germline loops: CDR1 MNHEY, CDR2 SVGAGI. This CDR3 spans 17 amino acids. The CDR3: CASSSGHGRNINTEAFF.

This chain joins TRBV6-5 and TRBJ2-5; TCRdb's D call of TRBD1 is untestable without DNA. This CDR3 is built from 16 residues. In germline, CDR1 is MNHEY, CDR2 SVGAGI. The CDR3 sequence is CASSYSGTVLVETQYF.

This chain connects TRBV7-9 to TRBJ1-1; TCRdb's D call, TRBD1, is unchecked because there is no DNA. The CDR3 covers 16 residues. CDR1 is SEHNR, CDR2 FQNEAQ, per germline (reference sequence). CDR3 region: CASSLAGQGAFTEAFF.

The chain has TRBV18 and TRBJ2-5; TCRdb returns TRBD1, unconfirmable since there is no DNA. The CDR3 spans 15 residues. CDR1 is KGHSH and CDR2 is LQKENI in the germline V gene. The CDR3: CASSPQTGPQETQYF.

V gene TRBV4-2 combines with J gene TRBJ2-3; TCRdb's D gene call, TRBD1, goes unchecked for lack of DNA. Germline lookup yields CDR1 LGHNA and CDR2 YNFKEQ. This CDR3 region has 16 residues. CDR3 in amino acids: CASSQVSQGRSDTQYF.

The chain has TRBV6-2 or TRBV6-3 and TRBJ2-7; TCRdb lists TRBD1, though no DNA is available to test this call. Germline CDR1 is MNHEY and CDR2 is SVGEGT. This CDR3 has 16 residues. The CDR3 loop is CASTLRGTPGSYEQYF.

The rearrangement joins TRBV28 to TRBJ2-3; absent DNA, TCRdb's TRBD2 call cannot be checked. The CDR3 extends over 13 amino acids. Germline V gene data show CDR1 as MDHEN and CDR2 as SYDVKM. CDR3 protein: CASRTSSTDTQYF.

The V and J genes are TRBV7-2 and TRBJ2-3; TCRdb calls TRBD2, which cannot be checked without DNA. The CDR3 sequence is 15 residues long. CDR1 and CDR2 (germline): SGHTA, FQGNSA. CDR3 protein: CASSLGLAGVDTQYF. The whole variable domain, remainder taken from reference TRBV7-2 and TRBJ2-3, is GAGVSQSPSNKVTEKGKDVELRCDPISGHTALYWYRQSLGQGLEFLIYFQGNSAPDKSGLPSDRFSAERTGGSVSTLTIQRTQQEDSAVYLCASSLGLAGVDTQYFGPGTRLTVL.

V and J are TRBV20-1 and TRBJ1-2. The CDR3 has 15 residues. Looked up from germline, CDR1 is DFQATT and CDR2 is SNEGSKA (reference sequence). The chain's CDR3 is CSARAGGGIGYGYTF.

This chain joins TRBV7-8 and TRBJ1-5. Germline V gene data show CDR1 as SGHVS and CDR2 as FQNEAQ. The CDR3 runs 16 residues. The CDR3 is CASSLGRSDSNQPQHF.

The chain links TRBV3-1 to TRBJ1-1; TCRdb outputs TRBD1, but without DNA this stays unchecked. There are 13 residues in the CDR3. CDR1 and CDR2 (germline): LGHDT, YNNKEL (reference sequence). CDR3 protein: CASSQDGRTEAFF.

The CDR3 sequence: CASSHDGLGETQYF. The J gene is TRBJ2-5, the V gene TRBV12-3 or TRBV12-4; no DNA is available, so the TRBD2 call from TCRdb remains unchecked. The CDR3 is 14 amino acids.